This T cell receptor (beta chain) stems from a study of CD8 T cells in ankylosing spondylitis. General study findings and limits: Ankylosing spondylitis blood seemed to carry a telltale TCR beta motif made of roughly 8 highly homologous variants. Clones linked to disease, bearing a CD8+ phenotype, were relatively rare in peripheral blood. Disease-linked clones reportedly concentrated significantly in matched ankylosing spondylitis synovial fluid.

In making TCR beta libraries, quantitative 5'-RACE with molecular barcodes was used. Using its own MiXCR run on the 5' RACE reads, TCRdb lists one record per CDR3 protein. This table has hundreds of thousands of distinct CDR3 sequences, roughly 25% appearing once. This clonotype has ten or more counts. Its antigen is undetermined. CDR1 is MGHRA, CDR2 YSYEKL, per germline. J gave up 9 bases and V 3 bases, and 17 bases lay outside the gene matches. This CDR3 spans 18 amino acids. The sample was blood, either unsorted or a sorted T cell fraction (not recorded which). The J gene is TRBJ2-1, the V gene TRBV4-1, with 10 bases fitting TRBD2. The TCR originated in a male donor with ankylosing spondylitis. The CDR3 reads CASSHPPYPPSGRIEQFF. The CDR3 bases are TGCGCCAGCAGCCACCCCCCCTACCCCCCTAGCGGGAGAATTGAGCAGTTCTTC.